At least ten counts were recorded for the clone carrying this TCR beta chain. Using a J-beta primer mix together with a sample-barcoded 5' primer, a second PCR was run for roughly 6 to 11 cycles. Each TCR beta cDNA got a 12-nucleotide random molecular identifier. TCRdb re-called the 5' RACE reads through MiXCR, storing one row per CDR3 protein. The table has 750,000 to 950,000 distinct CDR3 sequences, 25% to 30% seen once. This record belongs to a study of blood T cells in healthy people across ages. CDR1 and CDR2 from the germline V gene are MDHEN and SYDVKM. Between the trimmed V and J ends, which lost 5 bases and 0 bases, there was a span of 12 bases. The CDR3 totals 15 residues. These data were likewise used in another study, on T cells of mothers and their children.

The sample was blood. The chain uses TRBV28 and TRBJ2-3, with D maybe TRBD2 (5 bases). This receptor was obtained from a woman between 40 and 50 years old in good health. The chain's CDR3 is CASSADTGSTDTQYF. CDR3 sequence (DNA): TGTGCCAGCAGTGCCGATACGGGGAGCACAGATACGCAGTATTTT. Full variable domain (rest looked up from reference TRBV28 and TRBJ2-3): DVKVTQSSRYLVKRTGEKVFLECVQDMDHENMFWYRQDPGLGLRLIYFSYDVKMKEKGDIPEGYSVSREKKERFSLILESASTNQTSMYLCASSADTGSTDTQYFGPGTRLTVL.